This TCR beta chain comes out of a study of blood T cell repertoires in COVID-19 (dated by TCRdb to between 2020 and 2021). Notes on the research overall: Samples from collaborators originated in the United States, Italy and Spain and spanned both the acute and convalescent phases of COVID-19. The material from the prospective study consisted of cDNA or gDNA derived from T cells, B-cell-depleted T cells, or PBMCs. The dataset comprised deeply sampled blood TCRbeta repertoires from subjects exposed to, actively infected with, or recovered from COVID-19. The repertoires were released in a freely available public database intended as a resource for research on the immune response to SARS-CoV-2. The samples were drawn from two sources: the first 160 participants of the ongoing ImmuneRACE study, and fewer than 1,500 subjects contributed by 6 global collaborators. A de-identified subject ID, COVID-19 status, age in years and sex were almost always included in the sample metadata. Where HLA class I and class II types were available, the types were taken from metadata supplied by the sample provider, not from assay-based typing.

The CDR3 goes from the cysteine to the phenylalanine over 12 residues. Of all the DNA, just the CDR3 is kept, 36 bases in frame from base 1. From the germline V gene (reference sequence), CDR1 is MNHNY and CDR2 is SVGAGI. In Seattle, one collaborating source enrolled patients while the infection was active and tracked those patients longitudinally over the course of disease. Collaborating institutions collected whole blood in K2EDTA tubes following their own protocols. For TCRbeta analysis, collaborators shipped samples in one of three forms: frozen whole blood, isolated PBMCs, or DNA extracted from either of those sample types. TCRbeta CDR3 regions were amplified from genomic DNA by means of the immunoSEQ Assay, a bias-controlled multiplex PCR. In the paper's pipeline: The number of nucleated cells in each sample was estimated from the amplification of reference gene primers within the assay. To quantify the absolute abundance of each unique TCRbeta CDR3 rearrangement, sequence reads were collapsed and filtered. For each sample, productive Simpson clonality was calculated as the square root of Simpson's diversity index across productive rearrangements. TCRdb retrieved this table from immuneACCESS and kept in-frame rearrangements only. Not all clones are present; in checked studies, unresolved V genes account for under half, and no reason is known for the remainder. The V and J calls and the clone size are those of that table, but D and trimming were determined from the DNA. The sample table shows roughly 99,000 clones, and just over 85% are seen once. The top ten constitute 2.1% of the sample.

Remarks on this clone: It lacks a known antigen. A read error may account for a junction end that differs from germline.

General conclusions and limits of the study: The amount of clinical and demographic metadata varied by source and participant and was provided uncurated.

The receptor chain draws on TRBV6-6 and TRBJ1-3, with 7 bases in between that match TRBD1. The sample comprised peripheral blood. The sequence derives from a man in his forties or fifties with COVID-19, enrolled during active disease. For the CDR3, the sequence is CASSYSTDRSLF. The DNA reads TGTGCCAGCAGTTACTCAACGGACAGGTCCCTTTTT.